Each of the 18 T cell receptor beta chains below was sequenced from the same sample in a study of blood T cells in healthy people across ages. Together with a sample-barcoded 5' primer, a J-beta primer mix was included in a second PCR lasting 7 to 11 cycles. TCRdb fed the 5' RACE reads into MiXCR, producing one record per CDR3 protein. The repertoire holds around 700,000 distinct CDR3 sequences, with roughly 25% as singletons. The data were also submitted as part of a second study, on T cells of mothers and their children.

Sequenced input: blood. These receptors were obtained from a boy between 10 and 17 years old in good health.

The V gene is TRBV11-2, the J gene TRBJ2-5, with D perhaps TRBD2 (5 bases). The J call may be faulty, since TRBJ2-7 better matches the DNA end. The V gene's germline CDR1 is SGHAT and CDR2 FQNNGV. This CDR3 spans 13 amino acids. The CDR3 sequence: CASSVLGAGEQYF. Written as DNA, the CDR3 is TGTGCCAGCAGCGTACTGGGTGCGGGCGAGCAGTACTTC.

In this sample, this clonotype turned up many times. This rearrangement joins TRBV7-7 to TRBJ2-4; 9 nucleotides agree with TRBD1. The CDR3 sequence is 16 residues long. Germline CDR1 reads SSHAT; CDR2 reads FNYEAQ (reference sequence). DNA for the CDR3: TGTGCTATTAAGGGGACAGGGTTTTTAGCCAAAAACATTCAGTACTTC. This translates into CAIKGTGFLAKNIQYF.

V gene TRBV3-1 combines with J gene TRBJ1-1; D is undetermined. Trimming removed 2 bases at V and 4 bases at J, with 14 bases between. The CDR3 runs 15 residues. In germline, CDR1 is LGHDT, CDR2 YNNKEL (reference sequence). The CDR3 protein is CASSQILGLGTEAFF. CDR3 DNA: TGTGCCAGCAGCCAAATATTGGGCTTGGGCACTGAAGCTTTCTTT.

Here the CDR3 reads CASSRTGTGLSGANVLTF. CDR3 in DNA: TGTGCCAGCAGTAGAACCGGGACAGGTCTCTCTGGGGCCAACGTCCTGACTTTC. The chain has TRBV6-1 and TRBJ2-6; 8 bases line up with TRBD1. Germline lookup yields CDR1 MNHNS and CDR2 SASEGT. V dropped 5 bases and J dropped 0; count of bases not matched to a gene: 9. CDR3 length equals 18 residues.

As to this clonotype: This likely comes from a read error, as the CDR3 has no conserved phenylalanine or tryptophan at its end. The V and J genes are TRBV20-1 and TRBJ2-5; no reliable D call. Germline V lookup: CDR1 DFQATT, CDR2 SNEGSKA (reference sequence). The CDR3 consists of 13 residues. V was cut by 5 bases and J by 1 base, with 11 bases left in between. Here the CDR3 reads CSAYTSIQETQYL. The CDR3, as DNA: TGCAGTGCTTACACAAGCATCCAAGAGACCCAGTACCTC.

V usage is TRBV4-1 and J usage is TRBJ1-1; a weak D match, TRBD1 (5 bases). In germline, CDR1 is MGHRA, CDR2 YSYEKL. The CDR3 totals 15 residues. Trimming stripped 4 bases from V and 0 bases from J, with 12 bases between. CDR3 coding DNA: TGCGCCAGCAGCCGATCAGACAGCCTGAACACTGAAGCTTTCTTT. This translates into CASSRSDSLNTEAFF.

This clonotype appeared once. The chain is built from TRBV3-1 and TRBJ2-1, with 8 bases matching TRBD2. The CDR3 consists of 16 residues. The ends lost 3 bases at V and 0 bases at J; junction bases unmatched: 4. Germline assignment: CDR1 LGHDT and CDR2 YNNKEL (reference sequence). CDR3 sequence: CASSHVAGLSYNEQFF. The CDR3 bases are TGTGCCAGCAGCCACGTAGCGGGGCTCTCCTACAATGAGCAGTTCTTC.

This chain uses TRBV7-2 with TRBJ2-5; tentatively, D is TRBD1 (5 bases). This CDR3 has 14 amino acids. Trimming cost V 0 bases and J 5 bases, with 10 bases left between them. Germline lookup yields CDR1 SGHTA and CDR2 FQGNSA. This CDR3 reads CASSLASGLETQYF. CDR3 DNA: TGTGCCAGCAGCTTAGCGTCAGGGTTGGAGACCCAGTACTTC.

This clonotype was counted only a few times. The rearrangement uses TRBV12-3 or TRBV12-4 and TRBJ1-2; 7 bases line up with TRBD1. The CDR3 is made up of 15 amino acids. The V gene end was trimmed by 6 bases and the J gene end by 3 bases; junction bases not matched to a gene: 10. The chain's CDR3 is CASSSRQGLDYGYTF. CDR3 DNA: TGTGCCAGCAGCTCCCGACAGGGTCTAGACTATGGCTACACCTTC.

The rearrangement links TRBV4-3 to TRBJ1-2; D remains ambiguous. V was trimmed by 0 bases and J by 1 base, leaving 15 bases between them. This CDR3 has 17 residues. Germline values: CDR1 LGHNA, CDR2 YSLEER. Here the CDR3 DNA reads TGCGCCAGCAGCCAAGATGGTCCAGGCGGCTATAACTATGGCTACACCTTC. Encoded protein: CASSQDGPGGYNYGYTF.

The chain combines TRBV2 with TRBJ2-1; either TRBD1 or TRBD2 may fit D (5 bases each). The CDR3 length is 14 residues. Deletions cut 3 bases from V and 0 bases from J, with 6 bases between. Germline CDR1 is SNHLY and CDR2 is FYNNEI. The CDR3 DNA reads as TGTGCCAGCAGTGAGGGGGTCTCCTACAATGAGCAGTTCTTC. This codes for CASSEGVSYNEQFF.

This clonotype was observed a single time. J is TRBJ2-1 and V is TRBV20-1, with D possibly being TRBD1 (6 bases). CDR3 length: 13 amino acids. Trimming removed 6 bases at V and 2 bases at J, with 11 bases between. The germline V gene has CDR1 DFQATT and CDR2 SNEGSKA (reference sequence). CDR3 protein: CSAQGRAYNEQFF. The CDR3 DNA reads TGCAGTGCCCAGGGGCGAGCCTACAATGAGCAGTTCTTC.

This chain connects TRBV28 to TRBJ1-2; 11 nucleotides align to TRBD1. The V gene end was trimmed by 8 bases and the J gene end by 5 bases; junction bases not matched to a gene: 7. The CDR3 sequence is 14 residues long. Germline values: CDR1 MDHEN, CDR2 SYDVKM. CDR3 region: CASGGQGAQYGYTF. CDR3 bases: TGTGCCAGCGGAGGACAGGGGGCGCAATATGGCTACACCTTC.

This sequence joins TRBV6-6 and TRBJ2-1, with D possibly matching TRBD2 (7 bases). CDR1 and CDR2 from the germline V gene are MNHNY and SVGAGI (reference sequence). The CDR3 has 16 residues. Trimming pared 2 bases from V and 4 bases from J, leaving 15 bases between. This chain's CDR3 is CASSYGARGPYNEQFF. In nucleotides, the CDR3 is TGTGCCAGCAGTTACGGAGCGCGGGGGCCGTACAATGAGCAGTTCTTC.

This clonotype was seen only a few times. This chain joins TRBV6-2 or TRBV6-3 and TRBJ2-5; no clear D gene. The better agreement between TRBJ2-7 and the DNA end casts doubt on the J call. This CDR3 is 17 amino acids long. Germline V gene data show CDR1 as MNHEY and CDR2 as SVGEGT. CDR3 region: CASSYSIRVSYSYEQYF. CDR3 DNA: TGTGCCAGCAGTTACTCGATTCGGGTATCCTACTCCTACGAGCAGTACTTC.

The rearrangement links TRBV10-3 to TRBJ2-3; 9 nucleotides match TRBD2. Trimming removed 10 bases from V and 2 bases from J; junction bases left unmatched: 7. This CDR3 is built from 14 residues. The germline CDR1 and CDR2 sequences are ENHRY and SYGVKD. CDR3 sequence (DNA): TGTGCCACCATAGCGGGAGAATCCACAGATACGCAGTATTTT. Translated, it gives CATIAGESTDTQYF.

This chain joins TRBV7-9 and TRBJ2-1, with a possible D match to TRBD1 (5 bases). The length of the CDR3 is 16 residues. V gave up 5 bases and J gave up 5 bases, with 19 bases separating them. CDR1 is SEHNR, CDR2 FQNEAQ, per germline (reference sequence). The chain's CDR3 is CASSQKGAREHNEQFF. The DNA of the CDR3 is TGTGCCAGCAGCCAGAAAGGGGCCCGAGAGCACAATGAGCAGTTCTTC.

This clonotype occurred many times. Germline and junction disagree at one end, which may indicate a read error. This chain links TRBV5-1 with TRBJ2-6; unclear D gene. CDR1 and CDR2 (germline): SGHRS, YFSETQ. The CDR3 has 15 residues. CDR3 in amino acids: CASSLDRAGANVLTF. In nucleotides, the CDR3 is TGTGCCAGCAGTTTGGATCGAGCTGGGGCCAACGTCCTGACTTTC.